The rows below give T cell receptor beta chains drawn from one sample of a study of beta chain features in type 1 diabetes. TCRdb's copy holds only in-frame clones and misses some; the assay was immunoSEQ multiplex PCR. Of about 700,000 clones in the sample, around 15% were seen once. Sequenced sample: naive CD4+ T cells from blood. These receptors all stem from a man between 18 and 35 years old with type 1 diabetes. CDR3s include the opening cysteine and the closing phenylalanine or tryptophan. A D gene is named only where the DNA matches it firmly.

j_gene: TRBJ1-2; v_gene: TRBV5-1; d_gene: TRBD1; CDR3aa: CASSLESPRTGHGYTF
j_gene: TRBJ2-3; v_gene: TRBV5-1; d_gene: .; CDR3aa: CASSRAESPDTQYF
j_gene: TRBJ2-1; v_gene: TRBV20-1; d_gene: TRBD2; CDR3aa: CSAAGVDEQFF
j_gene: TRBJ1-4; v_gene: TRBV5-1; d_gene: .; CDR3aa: CASSLPTGTTNEKLFF
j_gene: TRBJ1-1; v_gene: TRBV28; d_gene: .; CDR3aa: CASSSWGGGTEAFF
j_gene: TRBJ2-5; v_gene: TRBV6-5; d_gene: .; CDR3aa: CASSYRWTPYETQYF
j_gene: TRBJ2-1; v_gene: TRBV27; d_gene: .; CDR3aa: CAIQPPRGEQFF
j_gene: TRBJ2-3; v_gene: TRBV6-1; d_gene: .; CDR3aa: CASSEATDTQYF
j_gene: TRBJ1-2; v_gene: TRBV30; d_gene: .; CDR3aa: CAWSVLQPEGGYTF
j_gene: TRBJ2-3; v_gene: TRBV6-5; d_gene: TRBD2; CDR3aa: CASSFSGGEDTQYF
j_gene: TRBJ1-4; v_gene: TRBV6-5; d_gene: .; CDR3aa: CASRGQPNEKLFF
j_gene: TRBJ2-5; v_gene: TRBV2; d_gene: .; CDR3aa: CASSRGAGTQYF
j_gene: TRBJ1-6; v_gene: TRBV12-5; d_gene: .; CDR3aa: CASGLVTAINSPLHF
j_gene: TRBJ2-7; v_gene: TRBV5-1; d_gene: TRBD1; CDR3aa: CASSLEGQGVYEQYF
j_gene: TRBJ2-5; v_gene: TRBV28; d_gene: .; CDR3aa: CASSLLGVQETQYF
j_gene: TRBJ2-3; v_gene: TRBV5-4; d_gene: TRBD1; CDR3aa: CASSQIGTATDTQYF
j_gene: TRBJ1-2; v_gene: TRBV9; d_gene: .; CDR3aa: CASSVESRGNYGYTF
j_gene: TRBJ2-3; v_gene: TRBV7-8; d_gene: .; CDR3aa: CASSLEVRTDTQYF
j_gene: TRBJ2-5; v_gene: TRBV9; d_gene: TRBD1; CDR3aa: CASSERGQGRETQYF
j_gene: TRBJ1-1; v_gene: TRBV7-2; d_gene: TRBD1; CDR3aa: CASSLGTGYFAEAFF
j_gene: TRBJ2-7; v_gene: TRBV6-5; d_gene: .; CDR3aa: CASSFRGGEQYF
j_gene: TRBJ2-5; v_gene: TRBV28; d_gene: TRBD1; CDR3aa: CASSWGQGGETQYF
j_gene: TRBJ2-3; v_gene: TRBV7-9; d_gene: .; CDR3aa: CASSGRREHPAGDTQYF
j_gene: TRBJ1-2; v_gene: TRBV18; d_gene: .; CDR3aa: CASSPDRGYGYTF
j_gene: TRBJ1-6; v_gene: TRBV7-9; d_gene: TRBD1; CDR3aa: CASSLGTGVSPLHF
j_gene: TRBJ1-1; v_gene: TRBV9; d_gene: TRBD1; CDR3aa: CASSVTGQGEEAFF
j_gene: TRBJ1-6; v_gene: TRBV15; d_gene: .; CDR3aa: CATSRDGSYNSPLHF
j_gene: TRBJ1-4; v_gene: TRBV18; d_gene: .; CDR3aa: CASSPYSLDEKLFF
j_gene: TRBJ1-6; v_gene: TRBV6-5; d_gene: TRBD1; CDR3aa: CASRGQGDRNSPLHF
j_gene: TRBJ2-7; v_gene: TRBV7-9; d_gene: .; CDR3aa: CASSWGDEQYF
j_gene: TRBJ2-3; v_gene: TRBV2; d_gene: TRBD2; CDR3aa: CAGGLAGTDTQYF
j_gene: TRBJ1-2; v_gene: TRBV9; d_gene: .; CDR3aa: CASSVVGGYGYTF
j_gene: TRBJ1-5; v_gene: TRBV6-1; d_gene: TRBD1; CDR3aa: CASSEQGAGQPQHF
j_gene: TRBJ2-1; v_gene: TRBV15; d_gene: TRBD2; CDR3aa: CATSRAGEGYNEQFF
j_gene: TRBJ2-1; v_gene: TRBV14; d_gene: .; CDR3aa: CASSPPPPHNEQFF
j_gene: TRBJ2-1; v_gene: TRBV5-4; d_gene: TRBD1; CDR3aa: CASSRDRRNEQFF
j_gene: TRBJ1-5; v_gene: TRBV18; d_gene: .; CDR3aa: CASSQEGDQPQHF
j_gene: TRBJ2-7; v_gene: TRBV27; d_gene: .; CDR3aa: CASSLSGFEGYEQYF
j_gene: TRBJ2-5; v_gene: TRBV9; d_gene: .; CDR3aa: CASSVSHSQETQYF
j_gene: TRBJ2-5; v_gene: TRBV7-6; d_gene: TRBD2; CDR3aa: CASSRSGTNQETQYF
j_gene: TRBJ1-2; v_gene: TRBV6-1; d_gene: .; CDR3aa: CASSESGSYGYTF
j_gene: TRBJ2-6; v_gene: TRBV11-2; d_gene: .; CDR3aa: CASSPGFGANVLTF
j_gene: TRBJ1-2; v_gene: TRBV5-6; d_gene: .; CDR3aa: CASSLPDGYNYGYTF
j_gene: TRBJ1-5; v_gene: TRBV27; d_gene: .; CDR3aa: CASSFRGMMGQPQHF
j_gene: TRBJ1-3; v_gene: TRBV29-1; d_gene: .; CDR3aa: CSATQTGSGNTIYF
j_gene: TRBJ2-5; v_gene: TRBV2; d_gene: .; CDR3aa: CASGTGPRTQYF